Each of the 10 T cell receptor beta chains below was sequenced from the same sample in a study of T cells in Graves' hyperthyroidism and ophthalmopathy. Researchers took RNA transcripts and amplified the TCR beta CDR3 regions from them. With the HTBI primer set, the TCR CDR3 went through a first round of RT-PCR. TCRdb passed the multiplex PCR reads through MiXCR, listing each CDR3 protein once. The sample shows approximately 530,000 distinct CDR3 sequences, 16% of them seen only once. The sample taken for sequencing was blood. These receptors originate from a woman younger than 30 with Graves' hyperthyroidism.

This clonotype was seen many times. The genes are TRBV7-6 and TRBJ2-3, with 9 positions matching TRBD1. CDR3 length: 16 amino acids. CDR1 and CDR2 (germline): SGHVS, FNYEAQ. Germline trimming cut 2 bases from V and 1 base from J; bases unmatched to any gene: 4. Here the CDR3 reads CASSLRRTGGTDTQYF. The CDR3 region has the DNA TGTGCCAGCAGCTTACGTCGGACAGGGGGCACAGATACGCAGTATTTT.

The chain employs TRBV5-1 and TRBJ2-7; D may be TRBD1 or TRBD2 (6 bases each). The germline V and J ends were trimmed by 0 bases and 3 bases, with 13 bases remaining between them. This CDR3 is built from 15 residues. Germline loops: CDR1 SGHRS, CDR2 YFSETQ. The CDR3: CASSLEEGGVYEQYF. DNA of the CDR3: TGCGCCAGCAGCTTGGAGGAGGGGGGAGTCTACGAGCAGTACTTC.

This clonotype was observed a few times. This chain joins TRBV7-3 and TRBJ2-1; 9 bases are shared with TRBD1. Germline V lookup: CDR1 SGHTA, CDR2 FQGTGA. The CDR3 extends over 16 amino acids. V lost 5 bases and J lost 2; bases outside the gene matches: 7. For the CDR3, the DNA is TGTGCCAGCAGCGCCGGGACAGGGACGCCCTACAATGAGCAGTTCTTC. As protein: CASSAGTGTPYNEQFF.

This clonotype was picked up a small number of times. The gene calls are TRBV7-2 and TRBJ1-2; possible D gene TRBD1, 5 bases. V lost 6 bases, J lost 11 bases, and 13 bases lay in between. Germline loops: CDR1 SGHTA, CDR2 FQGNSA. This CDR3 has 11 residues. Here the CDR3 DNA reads TGTGCCAGCAGTACCAACAGGTGGTACACCTTC. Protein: CASSTNRWYTF.

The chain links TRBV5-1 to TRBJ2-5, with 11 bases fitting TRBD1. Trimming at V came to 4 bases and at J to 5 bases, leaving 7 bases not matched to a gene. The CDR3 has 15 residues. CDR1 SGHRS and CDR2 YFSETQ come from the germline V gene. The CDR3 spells CASSEDRGLGETQYF. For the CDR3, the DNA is TGCGCCAGCAGCGAGGACAGGGGGCTCGGGGAGACCCAGTACTTC.

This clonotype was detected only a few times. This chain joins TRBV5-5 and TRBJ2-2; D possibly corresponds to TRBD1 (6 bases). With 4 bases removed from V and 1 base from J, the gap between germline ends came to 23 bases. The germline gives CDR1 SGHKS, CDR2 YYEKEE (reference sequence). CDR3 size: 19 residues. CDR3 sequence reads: CASSPNPSDSAWNTGELFF. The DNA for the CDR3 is TGTGCCAGCAGCCCAAACCCATCGGACAGCGCTTGGAACACCGGGGAGCTGTTTTTT.

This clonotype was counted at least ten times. The CDR3 loop is CASSEFSGGAETQYF. The CDR3 coding sequence is TGTGCCAGCAGTGAATTTAGCGGGGGGGCCGAGACCCAGTACTTC. This chain connects TRBV6-1 to TRBJ2-5, with 11 bases matching TRBD2. Trimming cost V 2 bases and J 5 bases; bases outside gene matches: 4. Germline V gives CDR1 MNHNS, CDR2 SASEGT. This CDR3 spans 15 amino acids.

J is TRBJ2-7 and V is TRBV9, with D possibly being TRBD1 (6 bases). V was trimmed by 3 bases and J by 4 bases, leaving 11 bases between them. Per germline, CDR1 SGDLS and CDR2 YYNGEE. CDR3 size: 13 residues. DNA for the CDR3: TGTGCCAGCAGCGCTAGGGACAATTACGAGCAGTACTTC. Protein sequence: CASSARDNYEQYF.

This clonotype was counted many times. CDR3 sequence (DNA): TGTGCCAGCAGCTCGGTCGCGGGGCGGCAGGCAGATACGCAGTATTTT. Its protein is CASSSVAGRQADTQYF. The rearrangement links TRBV7-3 to TRBJ2-3; TRBD2 might be the D (6 bases). CDR3 length equals 16 residues. Germline V gene data show CDR1 as SGHTA and CDR2 as FQGTGA. Trimming left V 4 bases short and J 4 bases short, with 18 bases between.

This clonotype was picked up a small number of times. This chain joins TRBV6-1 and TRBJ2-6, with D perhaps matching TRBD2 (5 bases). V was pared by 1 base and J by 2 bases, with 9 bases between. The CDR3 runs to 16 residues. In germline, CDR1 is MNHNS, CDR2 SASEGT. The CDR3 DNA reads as TGTGCCAGCAGTGAAGTGAGGGTACCTGGGGCCAACGTCCTGACTTTC. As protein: CASSEVRVPGANVLTF.